This T cell receptor (beta chain) is drawn from a study of blood T cell repertoires in COVID-19. Study context: PBMCs, B-cell-depleted T cells, or T cells provided the cDNA or gDNA that made up the material.

Participants' own reports of clinical history determined their cohort assignment. Trimming left V 2 bases short and J 4 bases short, with 20 bases between. This CDR3 comprises 17 residues. In the authors' methods: Quantification of nucleated cells was approximated via reference gene primer amplification. Repertoires were generated with immunoSEQ multiplex PCR, while TCRdb's copy carries only in-frame clones and drops some. V and J calls and clone size are copied from that table; D and trimming were computed from the DNA. This table has 250,000 to 350,000 clones, around 90% appearing once. The receptor was derived from a woman aged 18-30 years with acute COVID-19. The gene calls are TRBV23-1 and TRBJ1-2, with TRBD1 as a possible D gene (6 bases). TRBV23-1 is filed as an ORF, its function uncertain. Material: PBMCs or T cells enriched from blood (not recorded which). The CDR3: CASSQPDRGGARYGYTF. For the CDR3, the DNA is TGCGCCAGCAGTCAACCGGACCGAGGGGGGGCCCGCTATGGCTACACCTTC.